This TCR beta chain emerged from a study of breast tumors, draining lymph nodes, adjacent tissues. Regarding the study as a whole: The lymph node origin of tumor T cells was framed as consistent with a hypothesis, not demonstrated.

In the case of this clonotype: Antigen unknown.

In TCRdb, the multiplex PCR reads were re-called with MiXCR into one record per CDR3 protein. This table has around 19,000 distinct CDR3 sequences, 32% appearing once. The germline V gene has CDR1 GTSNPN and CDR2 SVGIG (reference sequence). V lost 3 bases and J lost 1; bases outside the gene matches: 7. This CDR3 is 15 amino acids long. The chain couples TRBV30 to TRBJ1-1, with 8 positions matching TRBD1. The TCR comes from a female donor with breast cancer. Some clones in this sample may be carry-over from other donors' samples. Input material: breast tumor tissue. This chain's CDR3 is CAWSLPGGWNTEAFF. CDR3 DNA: TGTGCCTGGAGCCTTCCAGGGGGCTGGAACACTGAAGCTTTCTTT.